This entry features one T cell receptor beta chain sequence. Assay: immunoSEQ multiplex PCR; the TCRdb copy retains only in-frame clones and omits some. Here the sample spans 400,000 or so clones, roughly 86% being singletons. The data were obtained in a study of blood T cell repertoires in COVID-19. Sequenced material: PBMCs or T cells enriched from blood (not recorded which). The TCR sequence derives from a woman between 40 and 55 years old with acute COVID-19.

For the CDR3, the DNA is TGCGCCAGCAGCTTGCAGGCGAGCAACACTGAAGCTTTCTTT. It yields the protein CASSLQASNTEAFF. The rearrangement joins TRBV5-1 to TRBJ1-1, with D uncertain. The V end lost 1 base, the J end lost 2 bases, and 9 bases lay between the germline ends. The CDR3 has 14 amino acids. CDR1 and CDR2 (germline): SGHRS, YFSETQ.